This T cell receptor beta chain was recovered during a study of blood T cells in healthy people across ages. Study in general: There was about one barcoded beta molecule captured by template switching per two T cells. The study, taken as a whole, reports: Roughly linearly, TCR beta diversity per million T cells fell as age increased. It was not possible, with unsorted PBMCs, to conclusively compare naive and antigen-experienced cells.

This clonotype was seen only a few times. Its antigen is currently unknown. Together with a sample-barcoded 5' primer, a J-beta primer mix was included in a second PCR lasting about 7 to 12 cycles. TCRdb redid the calling of the 5' RACE reads with MiXCR, one entry per CDR3 protein. The table has roughly 830,000 distinct CDR3 sequences, around two thirds seen once; the top ten hold roughly 26%. The CDR3 runs 17 residues. Germline V gene lookup returns CDR1 SGHRS and CDR2 YFSETQ. The J segment lost 7 bases and the V segment lost 0 bases, leaving 8 bases of the junction unmatched. This clonotype was obtained from a man aged 25 to 45 in good health. Specimen: blood. V usage is TRBV5-1 and J usage is TRBJ1-6, with TRBD1 matching over 9 bases. For the CDR3, the DNA is TGCGCCAGCAGCTTGGCGGCCGGGACAGGGCGGAATTCACCCCTCCACTTT. Translation: CASSLAAGTGRNSPLHF.